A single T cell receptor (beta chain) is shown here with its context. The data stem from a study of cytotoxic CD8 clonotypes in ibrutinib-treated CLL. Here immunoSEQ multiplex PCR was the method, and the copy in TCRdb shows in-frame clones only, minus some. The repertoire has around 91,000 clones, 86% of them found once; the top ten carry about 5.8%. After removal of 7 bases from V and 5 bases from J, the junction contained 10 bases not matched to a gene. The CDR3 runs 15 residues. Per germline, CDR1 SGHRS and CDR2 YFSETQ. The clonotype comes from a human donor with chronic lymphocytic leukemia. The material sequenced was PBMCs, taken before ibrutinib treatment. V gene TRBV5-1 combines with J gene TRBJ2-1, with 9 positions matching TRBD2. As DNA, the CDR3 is TGCGCCAGCGGAAGGGGACTAGCAGAGAACAATGAGCAGTTCTTC. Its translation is CASGRGLAENNEQFF.